This TCR beta chain emerged from a study of response to subunit inactivated influenza vaccine. Study findings and constraints: Authors suggested that a seasonal influenza vaccination recruits few new T cells each time.

To note about this clonotype: The antigen is undetermined.

The CDR3 is 14 residues long. CDR1 and CDR2 (germline): MNHNS, SASEGT. V was trimmed by 7 bases and J by 3 bases, leaving 13 bases between them. TCRdb re-called the RT-PCR reads with MiXCR, one entry per CDR3 protein. Among over 650,000 distinct CDR3 sequences listed, 18% were seen once. This receptor was obtained from a man aged 50-60 years who received an inactivated influenza vaccine. The sample was PBMCs from blood, taken more than 4 days after vaccination. The chain uses TRBV6-1 and TRBJ1-5; D gene uncertain. CDR3 amino acids: CASKVYDYNQPQHF. The DNA of the CDR3 is TGTGCCAGCAAGGTGTACGATTACAATCAGCCCCAGCATTTT.